Listed here are 19 T cell receptor beta chains from one sample, sequenced in a study of CD8+CD57+ T cells in acquired aplastic anemia. Profiling that covered TCR beta VDJ and CDR3 relied on genomic DNA as its template. MiXCR, run by TCRdb on the reads, gives a single entry per CDR3 protein. The profile covers about 400,000 distinct CDR3 sequences, with about two thirds appearing a single time and 4% taken by the ten largest. Sequenced material: sorted CD4+, CD8+, or CD8+CD57+ T cells (not recorded which) from PBMCs. These receptors all come from a human donor in good health, serving as a control.

This clonotype was seen at least ten times. The gene calls are TRBV19 and TRBJ2-5; D is ambiguous. Trimming shortened V by 5 bases and J by 2 bases, and 6 bases separated the two germline ends. CDR3 length: 12 residues. Germline V gives CDR1 LNHDA, CDR2 SQIVND (reference sequence). The CDR3 DNA sequence: TGTGCCAGTAGTTCCAGGCAAGAGACCCAGTACTTC. This codes for CASSSRQETQYF.

Concerning this clonotype itself: The conserved final phenylalanine or tryptophan is absent from the CDR3, which likely points to a read error. It is unclear where the CDR3 begins or ends on the DNA, so no DNA is shown, and the CDR3 is as TCRdb lists it. The chain recombines TRBV19 with TRBJ1-3; TRBD1 is the table's D call, not checked against the DNA. Germline-derived CDR1 and CDR2 are LNHDA and SQIVND (reference sequence). The CDR3 sequence runs 15 residues, both termini included. CDR3 loop: CASSNRGVGGGATPS.

This sequence joins TRBV2 and TRBJ1-1, with no clear D. Trimming shortened V by 8 bases and J by 3 bases, and 16 bases separated the two germline ends. From germline, CDR1 is SNHLY and CDR2 FYNNEI. The CDR3 sequence is 14 residues long. Here the CDR3 DNA reads TGTGCCAGCGGTTTTCCGGCGGGCTACACTGAAGCTTTCTTT. Residues: CASGFPAGYTEAFF.

The V call is TRBV19, the J call TRBJ1-6; D perhaps matches TRBD1 (5 bases). Germline V gene sequence: CDR1 LNHDA, CDR2 SQIVND (reference sequence). V was cut by 6 bases and J by 9 bases, with 18 bases left in between. CDR3 length: 15 residues. The CDR3 is CASSGIRQGSSPLHF. The CDR3 DNA reads TGTGCCAGTAGCGGCATAAGGCAGGGAAGTTCACCCCTCCACTTT.

The V and J genes are TRBV7-9 and TRBJ1-6; D is uncertain. CDR1 and CDR2 from the germline V gene are SEHNR and FQNEAQ (reference sequence). V dropped 5 bases and J dropped 13 bases, with 18 bases sitting between them. The CDR3 is 14 residues long. The CDR3 bases are TGTGCCAGCAGCGTCCAAGGTTCCTTGGGTCCCCTCCACTTT. It specifies CASSVQGSLGPLHF.

V usage is TRBV9 and J usage is TRBJ2-1; 9 nucleotides match TRBD1. There are 16 residues in the CDR3. Trimming took 0 bases from V and 6 from J; bases not matched to a gene: 7. Per germline, CDR1 SGDLS and CDR2 YYNGEE. Here the CDR3 reads CASSVGDRGGGNEQFF. CDR3 DNA: TGTGCCAGCAGCGTAGGAGACAGGGGGGGCGGCAATGAGCAGTTCTTC.

As regards this clonotype: At one end the junction does not follow the germline gene, possibly because of a read error. This sequence joins TRBV10-3 and TRBJ1-3; D is uncertain. CDR1 is ENHRY, CDR2 SYGVKD, per germline. The CDR3 consists of 16 residues. This chain's CDR3 is CASSGNITPSGNTIYF. In nucleotides, the CDR3 is TGTGCCAGCAGTGGAAACATCACCCCCTCTGGAAACACCATATATTTT.

The chain uses TRBV7-2 and TRBJ2-7, with 7 bases matching TRBD1. The germline gives CDR1 SGHTA, CDR2 FQGNSA. The CDR3 is 15 residues long. Germline trimming cut 3 bases from V and 13 bases from J; bases unmatched to any gene: 18. CDR3 amino acids: CASSLGQQYSPLHYF. CDR3 DNA: TGTGCCAGCAGCTTGGGACAGCAATACTCGCCCCTCCACTACTTC.

The sample holds a few counts of this clonotype. This rearrangement joins TRBV29-1 to TRBJ2-3, with 8 bases lining up with TRBD2. Per germline, CDR1 SQVTM and CDR2 ANQGSEA. The junction had 5 bases not matched to a gene; V was cut back by 5 bases and J by 1 base. CDR3 length: 14 residues. CDR3 sequence reads: CSVTGTSRTDTQYF. In DNA, the CDR3 is TGCAGCGTTACCGGGACTAGTCGCACAGATACGCAGTATTTT.

This chain links TRBV7-2 with TRBJ2-7; TRBD2 matches at 15 bases. V shed 5 bases and J 3 bases; nucleotides not matched to a gene: 8. Germline V gene data show CDR1 as SGHTA and CDR2 as FQGNSA. This CDR3 contains 17 residues. DNA of the CDR3: TGTGCCAGCAGCAAAGGACTAGCGGGGGGGAGCTTCTACGAGCAGTACTTC. Amino acids: CASSKGLAGGSFYEQYF.

The V gene is TRBV7-8, the J gene TRBJ1-3, with D unclear. V was shortened by 3 bases and J by 10 bases, with 13 bases between the two germline ends. Germline values: CDR1 SGHVS, CDR2 FQNEAQ. The CDR3 is 13 residues long. Here the CDR3 reads CASSFSAGETIYF. In DNA form, the CDR3 reads TGTGCCAGCAGCTTCTCGGCGGGTGAGACCATATATTTT.

The CDR3 DNA reads TGTGCCAGCAGCAGGGACAGGTCGGACGAGCAGTACTTC. Protein product: CASSRDRSDEQYF. V and J are TRBV4-2 and TRBJ2-7; 8 bases match TRBD1. V shed 5 bases, J shed 5 bases, and the junction held 5 bases outside the gene matches. CDR1 is LGHNA and CDR2 is YNFKEQ in the germline V gene. CDR3 length: 13 amino acids.

Comments on this clonotype: The conserved phenylalanine or tryptophan is not found at the CDR3 terminus, so this likely reflects a read error. No DNA is shown, since the ends of the CDR3 on it are uncertain; the CDR3 is the one TCRdb lists. The J gene is TRBJ1-6, the V gene TRBV19. The germline V gene encodes CDR1 LNHDA and CDR2 SQIVND (reference sequence). The CDR3 spans 16 amino acids, including both terminal residues. The CDR3 protein is CASSTSYNYTYCSRPI.

This chain uses TRBV12-3 or TRBV12-4 with TRBJ1-6; no clear D. Deletions cut 4 bases from V and 7 bases from J, with 11 bases between. The CDR3 is 14 amino acids. The CDR3 is CASSSRGENSPLHF. The CDR3 bases are TGTGCCAGCAGTTCCCGGGGAGAGAATTCACCCCTCCACTTT.

This clonotype was seen only a few times. This chain connects TRBV9 to TRBJ1-6; 8 bases are shared with TRBD1. The ends lost 2 bases at V and 9 bases at J; junction bases unmatched: 4. Germline CDR1 reads SGDLS; CDR2 reads YYNGEE. The CDR3 runs 14 residues. CDR3 region: CASSVSGGGSPLHF. CDR3 bases: TGTGCCAGCAGCGTCTCAGGGGGCGGTTCACCCCTCCACTTT.

This chain links TRBV7-9 with TRBJ1-2, with 7 bases lining up with TRBD1. The V gene's germline CDR1 is SEHNR and CDR2 FQNEAQ (reference sequence). This CDR3 spans 16 amino acids. V shed 5 bases and J 10 bases; nucleotides not matched to a gene: 19. Written as DNA, the CDR3 is TGTGCCAGCAGCCCCCACCCAGGGCAGGGGGTCCCTTTCTACACCTTC. It codes for CASSPHPGQGVPFYTF.

With respect to this clonotype: This likely comes from a read error, as the CDR3 has no conserved phenylalanine or tryptophan at its end. Because the CDR3's place on the DNA is in doubt, the DNA is left out and the CDR3 is given as listed by TCRdb. This chain links TRBV2 with TRBJ1-1; the table's D gene call, TRBD1, was not cross checked with the DNA. CDR1 is SNHLY, CDR2 FYNNEI, per germline. The CDR3 is 15 amino acids in total, end residues counted. CDR3: CASSLKGGQETQYFG.

The rearrangement uses TRBV19 and TRBJ1-2, with no clear D. V lost 5 bases and J lost 3, with 7 bases in between. In germline, CDR1 is LNHDA, CDR2 SQIVND (reference sequence). This CDR3 region has 12 residues. The CDR3 DNA follows: TGTGCCAGTAGTTCGGGCCACTATGGCTACACCTTC. Translated, it gives CASSSGHYGYTF.

The V gene is TRBV9, the J gene TRBJ1-2; tentative D call: TRBD1 (6 bases). V lost 0 bases to trimming and J lost 10 bases, with 13 bases between them. This CDR3 has 13 amino acids. Germline V gene lookup returns CDR1 SGDLS and CDR2 YYNGEE. The CDR3 sequence is CASSVGTAHVYTF. CDR3 coding DNA: TGTGCCAGCAGCGTAGGGACAGCCCATGTCTACACCTTC.